This T cell receptor (beta chain) was identified during a study of OX40 agonist ivuxolimab in advanced cancers. Study information: The dose-escalation cohort was around 83% male, with a mean age of approximately 62 years, ranging roughly 23 to 90. Partial responses, seen in three patients, involved one hepatocellular carcinoma and two cutaneous melanomas.

About this clone itself: The target antigen is unknown.

Whole-study findings and limits: Averaging showed that CD8+ T cells had more expanded clones than CD4+ did. Partial responders dosed at 0.1-3.0 mg/kg displayed clonal expansion ranking among the lowest.

The CDR3 spans 13 residues. V lost 1 base, J lost 6 bases, and 7 bases lay in between. Germline lookup yields CDR1 MGHRA and CDR2 YSYEKL. The data were produced by immunoSEQ multiplex PCR, yet TCRdb's version contains in-frame clones alone and is incomplete. The sample records 50,000 to 65,000 clones, roughly 82% being singletons. Source: CD4+ or CD8+ T cells sorted from blood, taken in a trial of the OX40 agonist ivuxolimab. The chain employs TRBV4-1 and TRBJ2-1; no clear D gene. The receptor was isolated from an adult with an advanced solid tumor such as melanoma, head and neck, liver or kidney cancer. CDR3 sequence (DNA): TGCGCCAGCAGCCAAGCCGCCCTCAATGAGCAGTTCTTC. Amino acid sequence: CASSQAALNEQFF.